Listed below are T cell receptor beta chains from one sample, sequenced in a study of cytomegalovirus exposure and HLA in healthy donors. Only in-frame clones appear in the TCRdb table, and some are missing; sequencing was by immunoSEQ multiplex PCR. Here the sample spans roughly 130,000 clones, approximately 67% being singletons. Sequenced sample: PBMCs. These receptors all stem from a woman in her sixties in good health and CMV-seronegative. Each CDR3 is given with its conserved first and last residue. The order of the fields is J gene, D gene, clone size, V gene, CDR3 protein, CDR3 DNA. A D gene is named only where the DNA matches it firmly. Some rows mark clone size as missing; the rest say once, few, many or name a class of expanded clone.

TRBJ2-7 | . | . | TRBV10-3 | CAISGAAYEQYF | TGTGCCATCAGTGGGGCTGCCTACGAGCAGTACTTC
TRBJ2-4 | . | . | TRBV10-3 | CAISEGDRVGGNIQYF | TGTGCCATCAGTGAGGGCGACAGGGTCGGGGGCAACATTCAGTACTTC
TRBJ1-6 | TRBD1 | . | TRBV2 | CASSTTGAGNSPLHF | TGTGCCAGCAGTACGACAGGGGCGGGGAATTCACCCCTCCACTTT
TRBJ1-1 | TRBD1 | . | TRBV7-8 | CASSLGQGGEAFF | TGTGCCAGCAGCTTAGGTCAGGGGGGTGAAGCTTTCTTT
TRBJ2-7 | TRBD1 | . | TRBV6-5 | CASSMDRGKRYEQYF | TGTGCCAGCAGTATGGACAGGGGAAAACGCTACGAGCAGTACTTC
TRBJ2-7 | . | once | TRBV2 | CASSRLGAYEQYF | TGTGCCAGCAGTCGACTAGGGGCCTACGAGCAGTACTTC
TRBJ2-5 | . | . | TRBV28 | CASSSWPETQYF | TGTGCCAGCAGTTCCTGGCCAGAGACCCAGTACTTC
TRBJ2-5 | TRBD2 | once | TRBV27 | CASRNPGVSGQETQYF | TGTGCCAGCAGAAATCCAGGTGTTAGCGGGCAAGAGACCCAGTACTTC
TRBJ1-2 | . | . | TRBV11-2 | CASSLDRMEFYGYTF | TGTGCCAGCAGCTTAGATCGAATGGAGTTCTATGGCTACACCTTC
TRBJ2-5 | . | . | TRBV7-9 | CASSLFLGPETQYF | TGTGCCAGCAGCTTATTCCTGGGGCCGGAGACCCAGTACTTC
TRBJ1-4 | . | . | TRBV2 | CASSSDRKANEKLFF | TGTGCCAGCAGCTCCGACAGGAAAGCTAATGAAAAACTGTTTTTT
TRBJ2-7 | . | . | TRBV18 | CASSPVTFGGHEQYF | TGTGCCAGCTCACCAGTCACATTCGGGGGTCACGAGCAGTACTTC
TRBJ2-1 | . | . | TRBV7-3 | CASSLEGGFNPANHYNEQFF | TGTGCCAGCAGCTTAGAGGGGGGGTTTAACCCCGCCAACCACTACAATGAGCAGTTCTTC
TRBJ2-7 | TRBD2 | . | TRBV6-5 | CASRESGRVEQYF | TGTGCCAGCCGAGAAAGCGGGAGGGTCGAGCAGTACTTC
TRBJ2-5 | TRBD1 | once | TRBV28 | CASIRQGWETQYF | TGTGCCAGCATTAGACAGGGGTGGGAGACCCAGTACTTC
TRBJ2-1 | TRBD2 | few | TRBV5-6 | CASSLRLAGRGEQFF | TGTGCCAGCAGCTTGAGGCTAGCGGGGAGGGGTGAGCAGTTCTTC
TRBJ2-1 | . | . | TRBV19 | CATKVGGNNEQFF | TGTGCCACCAAGGTGGGGGGTAACAATGAGCAGTTCTTC
TRBJ2-3 | . | . | TRBV5-8 | CASSLDSLVSGDTQYF | TGTGCCAGCAGCTTGGACTCCCTAGTTTCTGGAGATACGCAGTATTTT
TRBJ2-5 | . | few | TRBV7-3 | CASSLSGAEETQYF | TGTGCCAGCAGCTTAAGCGGGGCTGAGGAGACCCAGTACTTC
TRBJ2-5 | TRBD2 | . | TRBV5-1 | CASSFGGEETQYF | TGCGCCAGCAGCTTCGGGGGGGAAGAGACCCAGTACTTC